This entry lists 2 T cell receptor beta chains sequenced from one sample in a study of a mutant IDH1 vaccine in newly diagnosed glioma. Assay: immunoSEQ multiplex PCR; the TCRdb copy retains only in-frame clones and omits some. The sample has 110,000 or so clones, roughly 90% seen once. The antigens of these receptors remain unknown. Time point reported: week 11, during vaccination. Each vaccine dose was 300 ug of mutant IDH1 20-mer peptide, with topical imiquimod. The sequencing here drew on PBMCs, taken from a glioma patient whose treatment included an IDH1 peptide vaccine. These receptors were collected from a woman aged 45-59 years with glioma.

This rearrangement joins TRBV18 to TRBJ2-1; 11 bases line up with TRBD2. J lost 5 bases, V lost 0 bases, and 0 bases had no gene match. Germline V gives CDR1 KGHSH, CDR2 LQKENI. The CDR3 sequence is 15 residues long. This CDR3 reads CASSPPSGRDNEQFF. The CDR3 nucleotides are TGTGCCAGCTCACCACCTAGCGGGAGGGACAATGAGCAGTTCTTC.

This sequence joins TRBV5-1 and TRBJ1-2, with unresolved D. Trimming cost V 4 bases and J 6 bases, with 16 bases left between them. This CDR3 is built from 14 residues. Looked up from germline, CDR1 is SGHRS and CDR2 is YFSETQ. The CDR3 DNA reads TGCGCCAGCAGCCCGGAACGTGCCTTCGATGGCTACACCTTC. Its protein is CASSPERAFDGYTF.